This TCR beta chain was obtained from a study of OX40 agonist ivuxolimab in advanced cancers. For the study at large: Of the patients, three showed partial responses, one with hepatocellular carcinoma and two with cutaneous melanoma.

With 4 bases clipped from V and 8 bases from J, the junction kept 8 bases outside the gene matches. The CDR3 runs to 14 residues. Germline CDR1 and CDR2: SGDLS and YYNGEE. Patients with a history of autoimmune disease or on systemic immunosuppression were excluded. This clone was seen a handful of times. Produced via immunoSEQ multiplex PCR; TCRdb's table is partial and in-frame only. Of 35,000 to 45,000 clones detected, about four fifths appear once; the ten largest clones hold roughly 25%. The sample in question was CD4+ or CD8+ T cells sorted from blood, obtained in a trial of the OX40 agonist ivuxolimab. The V call is TRBV9, the J call TRBJ1-4; 7 nucleotides line up with TRBD1. This receptor was identified in an adult with an advanced solid tumor such as melanoma, head and neck, liver or kidney cancer. Written as DNA, the CDR3 is TGTGCCAGCAGCCCCTGGGACAGACTCGAAAAACTGTTTTTT. It encodes CASSPWDRLEKLFF.